This T cell receptor (beta chain) stems from a study of CD8+ T cells in alopecia areata. Study context: It was 6 to 18 months of tofacitinib, and then there were 6 months off drug.

The V and J ends lost 3 bases and 5 bases, in that order; junction bases with no gene match: 3. In germline, CDR1 is SGDLS, CDR2 YYNGEE. This CDR3 contains 14 residues. cDNA serving as the sequencing template came from extracted, reverse transcribed RNA. Produced via immunoSEQ multiplex PCR; TCRdb's table is partial and in-frame only. The sample includes roughly 130,000 clones, roughly 54% of them seen just once. Study results and caveats: Clonality was higher in lesional than normal scalp, especially in alopecia totalis/universalis. Sequence data from scalp samples additionally include resident alphabeta T cells of normal skin.

In regard to this clone: Its antigen is undetermined.

Specimens obtained from alopecia areata patients comprised lesional scalp punch biopsies and peripheral blood. This rearrangement joins TRBV9 to TRBJ2-1; 9 nucleotides match TRBD2. The material sequenced was CD4+ T cells sorted from blood, taken at week 0. The TCR originated in a human donor with alopecia areata. CDR3 DNA: TGTGCCAGCAGCGGGACTAGCGTGAACAATGAGCAGTTCTTC. Protein product: CASSGTSVNNEQFF.